This T cell receptor (beta chain) was found in a study of OX40 agonist ivuxolimab in advanced cancers. Overall study: The dose-escalation cohort had hepatocellular carcinoma, melanoma, renal cell or head and neck cancer.

CDR1 and CDR2 (germline): SGHTA, FQGNSA. The CDR3 has 15 residues. V was clipped by 5 bases and J by 3 bases; unmatched bases: 7. Clones were read by immunoSEQ multiplex PCR, and TCRdb kept only the in-frame ones, dropping some. The sample lists tens of thousands of clones, under 90% occurring once. The clonotype was recovered from an adult with an advanced solid tumor such as melanoma, head and neck, liver or kidney cancer. The rearrangement links TRBV7-2 to TRBJ1-5; 7 bases agree with TRBD1. Specimen: CD4+ or CD8+ T cells sorted from blood, collected in a trial of the OX40 agonist ivuxolimab. The CDR3 region is CASSRDSSTNQPQHF. For the CDR3, the DNA is TGTGCCAGCAGCCGGGACAGCTCTACCAATCAGCCCCAGCATTTT.